The clone carrying this T cell receptor beta chain was counted between two and nine times. What it binds is not known. The data stem from a study of T-cell memory formation after mild COVID-19. Findings and caveats of the study: Balance between CD4 and CD8 was seen in clones contracting day 15 to 85, and a CD4+ lean was seen in later expanders.

Germline V gene data show CDR1 as MNHEY and CDR2 as SMNVEV (reference sequence). The CDR3 has 15 residues. Trimming left V 3 bases short and J 1 base short, with 7 bases between. One entry per CDR3 protein, called by TCRdb with MiXCR from the 5' RACE reads. Here the sample spans some 110,000 distinct CDR3 sequences, over 15% being singletons. V gene TRBV27 combines with J gene TRBJ2-6; D gene uncertain. This clonotype originated in an adult woman who had mild COVID-19 (a few samples of this study predate the infection). Cell type and time point are not known. Sequencing was carried out using PBMCs or a T cell subset sorted from them (not recorded which). The CDR3 loop reads CASSFLPSGANVLTF. The CDR3 region has the DNA TGTGCCAGCAGTTTCCTCCCATCTGGGGCCAACGTCCTGACTTTC.